A single sample gave rise to the 32 T cell receptor beta chains below, sequenced in a study of early T cells in non-severe SARS-CoV-2 infection. TCRdb re-derived calls from the 5' RACE reads in MiXCR, one entry per CDR3 protein. This table holds about 44,000 distinct CDR3 sequences, about 25% found once. Sample: whole blood, taken at baseline. The receptors were sampled from an adult who was a healthcare worker with PCR-confirmed SARS-CoV-2 infection or an uninfected control (not recorded which).

The CDR3 coding sequence is TGTGCCAGCAGCCCTACGACTTTCTCGGGAGAAGAGACCCAGTACTTC. It yields the protein CASSPTTFSGEETQYF. V and J are TRBV5-5 and TRBJ2-5, with D perhaps TRBD2 (6 bases). Per the germline V gene, CDR1 is SGHKS and CDR2 is YYEKEE (reference sequence). The CDR3 length is 16 residues. V dropped 4 bases and J dropped 3 bases, with 19 bases sitting between them.

J is TRBJ2-7 and V is TRBV7-6; D is possibly TRBD2 (5 bases). This CDR3 comprises 13 residues. Deletions cut 5 bases from V and 1 base from J, with 9 bases between. Germline V gene sequence: CDR1 SGHVS, CDR2 FNYEAQ. CDR3 loop: CASSPAGSYEQYF. The DNA for the CDR3 is TGTGCCAGCAGCCCTGCGGGTTCCTACGAGCAGTACTTC.

V usage is TRBV11-2 and J usage is TRBJ2-7, with D possibly being TRBD1 (6 bases). V was pared by 5 bases and J by 0 bases, with 20 bases between. This CDR3 is built from 17 residues. CDR1 SGHAT and CDR2 FQNNGV come from the germline V gene. The CDR3 protein is CASSQNPRGYSSYEQYF. CDR3 in DNA: TGTGCCAGCAGCCAAAATCCCAGGGGCTATAGCTCCTACGAGCAGTACTTC.

The sample holds a few counts of this clonotype. The chain employs TRBV7-6 and TRBJ1-1; possibly TRBD1 for D (5 bases). The CDR3 is made up of 15 amino acids. Germline lookup yields CDR1 SGHVS and CDR2 FNYEAQ. Trimming shortened V by 1 base and J by 5 bases, and 14 bases separated the two germline ends. The DNA for the CDR3 is TGTGCCAGCAGCTTAGGTGGAGGGGCTGAGACTGAAGCTTTCTTT. Its protein is CASSLGGGAETEAFF.

This clonotype was counted a few times. V is TRBV13 and J is TRBJ2-3; 8 bases line up with TRBD1. Losses at the gene ends were 5 bases for V and 2 bases for J; bases not matched to a gene: 9. CDR1 and CDR2 from the germline V gene are PRHDT and FYEKMQ (reference sequence). The CDR3 consists of 16 residues. The CDR3 loop is CASSRPGGADTDTQYF. The CDR3 DNA reads TGTGCCAGCAGCAGACCAGGGGGCGCGGACACAGATACGCAGTATTTT. The full variable domain, with the rest looked up from reference TRBV13 and TRBJ2-3, is AAGVIQSPRHLIKEKRETATLKCYPIPRHDTVYWYQQGPGQDPQFLISFYEKMQSDKGSIPDRFSAQQFSDYHSELNMSSLELGDSALYFCASSRPGGADTDTQYFGPGTRLTVL.

The V gene is TRBV5-1, the J gene TRBJ1-4, with a weak D call TRBD1 (6 bases). The CDR3 runs to 15 residues. Germline values: CDR1 SGHRS, CDR2 YFSETQ. V lost 4 bases to trimming and J lost 0 bases, with 10 bases between them. Written as DNA, the CDR3 is TGCGCCAGCAGCCACCGGACAGCAACTAATGAAAAACTGTTTTTT. It encodes CASSHRTATNEKLFF. The entire variable domain, with the rest obtained from reference TRBV5-1 and TRBJ1-4, is as follows: KAGVTQTPRYLIKTRGQQVTLSCSPISGHRSVSWYQQTPGQGLQFLFEYFSETQRNKGNFPGRFSGRQFSNSRSEMNVSTLELGDSALYLCASSHRTATNEKLFFGSGTQLSVL.

The chain is built from TRBV20-1 and TRBJ2-1, with unresolved D. This CDR3 has 12 amino acids. Germline values: CDR1 DFQATT, CDR2 SNEGSKA (reference sequence). V dropped 3 bases and J dropped 9 bases, with 12 bases sitting between them. In DNA form, the CDR3 reads TGCAGTGCTAGGGGCCAGGAGTTTGAGCAGTTCTTC. Its protein product is CSARGQEFEQFF.

The chain joins TRBV12-3 or TRBV12-4 to TRBJ1-5; D gene ambiguous. The CDR3 contains 13 residues. With 7 bases removed from V and 3 bases from J, the gap between germline ends came to 10 bases. The CDR3 loop reads CASTTDHNQPQHF. Written as DNA, the CDR3 is TGTGCCAGCACCACGGACCACAATCAGCCCCAGCATTTT.

The J gene is TRBJ2-7, the V gene TRBV20-1; 7 nucleotides line up with TRBD1. The CDR3 runs 11 residues. Trimming removed 6 bases from V and 4 bases from J; junction bases left unmatched: 3. CDR1 DFQATT and CDR2 SNEGSKA come from the germline V gene (reference sequence). This chain's CDR3 is CSAPTGYEQYF. In nucleotides, the CDR3 is TGCAGTGCCCCGACAGGGTACGAGCAGTACTTC.

This clonotype was detected a few times. The chain couples TRBV7-2 to TRBJ1-3; a possible D gene is TRBD1 (5 bases). Deletions cut 4 bases from V and 0 bases from J, with 13 bases between. Germline CDR1 and CDR2: SGHTA and FQGNSA. The CDR3 loop spans 16 amino acids. CDR3 protein: CASSSETVSSGNTIYF. The DNA of the CDR3 is TGTGCCAGCAGCTCAGAGACAGTCAGCTCTGGAAACACCATATATTTT.

This clonotype was observed a handful of times. V gene TRBV5-4 combines with J gene TRBJ2-7, with D possibly being TRBD1 (5 bases). The CDR3 runs to 15 residues. Germline CDR1 reads SGHNT; CDR2 reads YYREEE (reference sequence). Trimming removed 0 bases from V and 2 bases from J, with 12 bases in between. The CDR3 sequence is CASSLGGGNAYEQYF. For the CDR3, the DNA is TGTGCCAGCAGCTTGGGGGGCGGTAATGCCTACGAGCAGTACTTC.

A remark on this clonotype: One end of the junction does not line up with germline, which may come from a read error. The chain combines TRBV15 with TRBJ2-3; no reliable D call. Per germline, CDR1 LNHNV and CDR2 YYDKDF (reference sequence). The CDR3 has 15 amino acids. Written as DNA, the CDR3 is TGTGCCACCGGCAGAGTAGGGTCTAGCACAGATACGCAGTATTTT. Protein: CATGRVGSSTDTQYF. The full variable domain, rest sourced from reference TRBV15 and TRBJ2-3, is DAMVIQNPRYQVTQFGKPVTLSCSQTLNHNVMYWYQQKSSQAPKLLFHYYDKDFNNEADTPDNFQSRRPNTSFCFLDIRSPGLGDTAMYLCATGRVGSSTDTQYFGPGTRLTVL.

The V gene is TRBV7-2, the J gene TRBJ2-3; possibly TRBD1 for D (5 bases). Germline V lookup: CDR1 SGHTA, CDR2 FQGNSA. This CDR3 has 15 residues. Trimming stripped 4 bases from V and 2 bases from J, with 13 bases between. This chain's CDR3 is CASSYNLGDTDTQYF. CDR3 nucleotide sequence: TGTGCCAGCAGCTACAATCTAGGGGACACAGATACGCAGTATTTT.

The V and J genes are TRBV24-1 and TRBJ2-3; the match to TRBD2 covers 8 bases. V shed 9 bases, J shed 1 base, and the junction held 8 bases outside the gene matches. The germline CDR1 and CDR2 sequences are KGHDR and SFDVKD. The CDR3 loop spans 15 amino acids. The CDR3 sequence: CATGPGLDRTDTQYF. CDR3 nucleotides: TGTGCCACCGGGCCGGGACTAGACCGCACAGATACGCAGTATTTT.

The rearrangement links TRBV19 to TRBJ2-3, with D unresolved. V lost 6 bases and J 0 bases, leaving 7 bases between the germline ends. Germline CDR1 LNHDA, CDR2 SQIVND (reference sequence). The CDR3 consists of 13 residues. The CDR3 DNA follows: TGTGCCAGTAGCGACGGGAGCACAGATACGCAGTATTTT. This encodes CASSDGSTDTQYF.

This clonotype was counted only a few times. V and J are TRBV20-1 and TRBJ2-3, with TRBD1 as a possible D gene (5 bases). The length of the CDR3 is 10 residues. Germline V gives CDR1 DFQATT, CDR2 SNEGSKA (reference sequence). Here the CDR3 DNA reads TGCAGAAACACAGGAGATACGCAGTATTTT. It translates to CRNTGDTQYF.

This clonotype was seen a handful of times. The chain carries TRBV29-1 and TRBJ2-7; 10 bases map to TRBD1. The CDR3 contains 14 residues. Unmatched junction bases numbered 7, after V lost 6 bases and J lost 2 bases. Germline V lookup: CDR1 SQVTM, CDR2 ANQGSEA. The CDR3: CSVEGQGKPYEQYF. The CDR3 nucleotides read TGCAGCGTGGAGGGACAGGGGAAGCCCTACGAGCAGTACTTC.

The rearrangement uses TRBV20-1 and TRBJ2-5; D tentatively reads TRBD1 or TRBD2 (5 bases each). Trimming shortened V by 3 bases and J by 1 base, and 12 bases separated the two germline ends. Germline CDR1 and CDR2: DFQATT and SNEGSKA (reference sequence). The CDR3 runs 14 residues. CDR3 loop: CSASRFGGQETQYF. In DNA, the CDR3 is TGCAGTGCTAGCCGCTTTGGGGGCCAAGAGACCCAGTACTTC.

In this sample, this clonotype turned up a few times. The DNA is left out, because the CDR3 cannot be placed on it with certainty; the CDR3 is given as TCRdb lists it. This chain connects TRBV5-4 to TRBJ1-4. The germline V gene has CDR1 SGHNT and CDR2 YYREEE (reference sequence). 15 amino acids form the CDR3, both terminal residues included. CDR3 sequence reads: CASSSTSATNEKLFF.

V gene TRBV20-1 combines with J gene TRBJ2-7, with TRBD1 matching over 8 bases. The CDR3 length is 13 residues. The V and J ends lost 6 bases and 4 bases, in that order; junction bases with no gene match: 8. From germline, CDR1 is DFQATT and CDR2 SNEGSKA (reference sequence). This CDR3 is CSALRTGWYEQYF. The CDR3 DNA reads TGCAGTGCCTTACGGACAGGGTGGTACGAGCAGTACTTC.

In its sample, this clonotype was seen a few times. The chain carries TRBV20-1 and TRBJ1-1; D unclear. There are 11 residues in the CDR3. The V and J ends lost 5 bases and 4 bases respectively, with 8 bases between them. Germline V gene lookup returns CDR1 DFQATT and CDR2 SNEGSKA (reference sequence). Written as DNA, the CDR3 is TGCAGTGCTGTGGAGGGCACTGAAGCTTTCTTT. It codes for CSAVEGTEAFF.

This clonotype was found a few times. The chain recombines TRBV9 with TRBJ1-1; the D is unclear. Germline-derived CDR1 and CDR2 are SGDLS and YYNGEE. Trimming removed 0 bases from V and 10 bases from J, with 13 bases in between. The CDR3 length is 13 residues. CDR3 region: CASSVGQATPAFF. The CDR3 nucleotides read TGTGCCAGCAGCGTAGGACAAGCGACCCCAGCTTTCTTT.

As for this clonotype: The junction does not match germline at one end; this may be a read error. This chain joins TRBV5-1 and TRBJ1-1; 9 bases match TRBD1. CDR1 is SGHRS and CDR2 is YFSETQ in the germline V gene. The CDR3 spans 14 residues. CDR3 DNA: TGCGCCAGCAGCGTCCGGGACAGGGTCACTGAAGTTTTCTTT. This codes for CASSVRDRVTEVFF. The full variable domain, rest sourced from reference TRBV5-1 and TRBJ1-1, is KAGVTQTPRYLIKTRGQQVTLSCSPISGHRSVSWYQQTPGQGLQFLFEYFSETQRNKGNFPGRFSGRQFSNSRSEMNVSTLELGDSALYLCASSVRDRVTEVFFGQGTRLTVV.

The chain combines TRBV19 with TRBJ1-5; possibly TRBD1 for D (6 bases). Germline CDR1 LNHDA, CDR2 SQIVND (reference sequence). V was trimmed by 6 bases and J by 5 bases, leaving 17 bases between them. This CDR3 region has 15 residues. The CDR3, as DNA: TGTGCCAGTAGCCCACGGGACAAGAATTATCAGCCCCAGCATTTT. This gives the protein CASSPRDKNYQPQHF.

J is TRBJ2-6 and V is TRBV6-4; no definite D call. Per germline, CDR1 MRHNA and CDR2 SNTAGT. The V end was cut by 2 bases, the J end by 0 bases, with 5 bases between. CDR3 length: 15 amino acids. The CDR3 reads CASSDRYSGANVLTF. The CDR3 bases are TGTGCCAGCAGTGACCGGTACTCTGGGGCCAACGTCCTGACTTTC.

This clonotype was observed a handful of times. The chain carries TRBV18 and TRBJ2-7, with D hard to call. The germline gives CDR1 KGHSH, CDR2 LQKENI. V shed 8 bases and J shed 2 bases, with 13 bases lying between them. The CDR3 covers 13 residues. CDR3 sequence reads: CASRPHGTYEQYF. In DNA, the CDR3 is TGTGCCAGCCGGCCACACGGAACCTACGAGCAGTACTTC. Complete variable domain (other parts from reference TRBV18 and TRBJ2-7): NAGVMQNPRHLVRRRGQEARLRCSPMKGHSHVYWYRQLPEEGLKFMVYLQKENIIDESGMPKERFSAEFPKEGPSILRIQQVVRGDSAAYFCASRPHGTYEQYFGPGTRLTVT.

CDR3: CASSYSSGGSETQYF. In nucleotides, the CDR3 is TGTGCCAGCAGTTACTCGAGCGGGGGGTCAGAGACCCAGTACTTC. The V and J genes are TRBV6-5 and TRBJ2-5, with 9 nucleotides matching TRBD2. The CDR3 extends over 15 amino acids. Looked up from germline, CDR1 is MNHEY and CDR2 is SVGAGI. V lost 0 bases, J lost 4 bases, and 3 bases stayed unmatched.

The V call is TRBV2, the J call TRBJ2-7; TRBD2 might be the D (5 bases). Germline values: CDR1 SNHLY, CDR2 FYNNEI. This CDR3 spans 12 amino acids. V lost 7 bases and J 3 bases, leaving 10 bases between the germline ends. CDR3: CASKMAGYEQYF. CDR3 sequence (DNA): TGTGCCAGCAAAATGGCGGGCTACGAGCAGTACTTC.

There are a few counts of this clonotype. The gene calls are TRBV2 and TRBJ1-2; D not certain. CDR1 and CDR2 (germline): SNHLY, FYNNEI. The V end was cut by 4 bases, the J end by 7 bases, with 7 bases between. This CDR3 has 11 residues. CDR3 nucleotides: TGTGCCAGCAGTGTTGCGGGTGGCTACACCTTC. It is translated as CASSVAGGYTF.

In this sample, this clonotype turned up a few times. This sequence joins TRBV12-5 and TRBJ1-5; a weak D match, TRBD1 (6 bases). With 7 bases removed from V and 2 bases from J, the gap between germline ends came to 9 bases. The germline V gene has CDR1 LGHNT and CDR2 FRNRAP. This CDR3 contains 13 residues. CDR3 nucleotide sequence: TGTGCTAGTGCCTGGACAGGCAATCAGCCCCAGCATTTT. Its translation is CASAWTGNQPQHF. The whole variable domain, remainder taken from reference TRBV12-5 and TRBJ1-5, is DARVTQTPRHKVTEMGQEVTMRCQPILGHNTVFWYRQTMMQGLELLAYFRNRAPLDDSGMPKDRFSAEMPDATLATLKIQPSEPRDSAVYFCASAWTGNQPQHFGDGTRLSIL.

The genes are TRBV28 and TRBJ2-1; possible D gene TRBD1, 6 bases. The CDR3 runs 15 residues. CDR1 is MDHEN and CDR2 is SYDVKM in the germline V gene. V gave up 5 bases and J gave up 1 base, with 12 bases separating them. Written as DNA, the CDR3 is TGTGCCAGCAGTCCAACAGGGAGATCCTACAATGAGCAGTTCTTC. This translates into CASSPTGRSYNEQFF. The variable domain in full, with the rest retrieved from reference TRBV28 and TRBJ2-1, is DVKVTQSSRYLVKRTGEKVFLECVQDMDHENMFWYRQDPGLGLRLIYFSYDVKMKEKGDIPEGYSVSREKKERFSLILESASTNQTSMYLCASSPTGRSYNEQFFGPGTRLTVL.

The CDR3 reads CASRPRGAYEQYF. Written as DNA, the CDR3 is TGTGCCAGCAGGCCGCGGGGGGCCTACGAGCAGTACTTC. The rearrangement joins TRBV7-2 to TRBJ2-7; 8 nucleotides agree with TRBD2. The J segment lost 2 bases and the V segment lost 6 bases, leaving 3 bases of the junction unmatched. Germline V gives CDR1 SGHTA, CDR2 FQGNSA. The CDR3 spans 13 residues.